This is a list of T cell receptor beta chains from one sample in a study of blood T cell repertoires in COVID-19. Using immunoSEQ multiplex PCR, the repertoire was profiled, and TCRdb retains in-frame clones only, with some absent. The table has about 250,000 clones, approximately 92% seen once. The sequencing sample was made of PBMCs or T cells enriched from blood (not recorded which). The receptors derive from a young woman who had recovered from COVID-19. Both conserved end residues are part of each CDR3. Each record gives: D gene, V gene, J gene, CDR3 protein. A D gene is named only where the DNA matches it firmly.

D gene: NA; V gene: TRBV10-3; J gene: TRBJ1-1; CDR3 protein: CAISEEANYPGRTEAFF
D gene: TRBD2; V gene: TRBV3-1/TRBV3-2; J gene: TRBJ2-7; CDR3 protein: CASSRGTSAYEQYF
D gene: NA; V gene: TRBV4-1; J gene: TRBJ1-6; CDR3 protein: CASSQAGLGVNSPLHF
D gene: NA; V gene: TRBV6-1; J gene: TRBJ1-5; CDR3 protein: CASSERDSNQPQHF
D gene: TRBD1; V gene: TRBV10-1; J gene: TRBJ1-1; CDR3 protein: CASSESRTGGMNTEAFF
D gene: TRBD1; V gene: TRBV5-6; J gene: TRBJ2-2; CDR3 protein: CASTQSGTGDTGELFF
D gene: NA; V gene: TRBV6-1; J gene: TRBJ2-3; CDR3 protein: CASSERAFGGGGTDTQYF
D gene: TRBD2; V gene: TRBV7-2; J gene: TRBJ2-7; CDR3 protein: CASSLVNGRRGGLEQYF
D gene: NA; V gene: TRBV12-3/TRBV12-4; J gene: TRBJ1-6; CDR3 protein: CASSPENSPLHF
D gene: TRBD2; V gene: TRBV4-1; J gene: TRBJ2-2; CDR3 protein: CASSQEGPLAGGNTGELFF
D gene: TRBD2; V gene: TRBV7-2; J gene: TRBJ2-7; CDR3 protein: CASSLATGGEAYEQYF
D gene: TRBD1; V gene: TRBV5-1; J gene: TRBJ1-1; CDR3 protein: CASSSGQGTEAFF
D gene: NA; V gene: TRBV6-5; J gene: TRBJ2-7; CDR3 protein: CASSYSDGSEQYF
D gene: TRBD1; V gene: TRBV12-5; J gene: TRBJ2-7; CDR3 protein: CASGLVLYIVGDRGSYEQYF
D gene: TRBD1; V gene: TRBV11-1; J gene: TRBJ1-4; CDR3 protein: CASSLGGGGGEKLFF
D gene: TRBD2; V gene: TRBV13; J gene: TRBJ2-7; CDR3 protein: CASSLELAGGPSEQYF
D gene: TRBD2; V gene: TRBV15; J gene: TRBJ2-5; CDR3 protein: CATSPRPGTSGVAETQYF
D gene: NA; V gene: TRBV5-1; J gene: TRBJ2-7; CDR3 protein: CASSLQGSEQYF
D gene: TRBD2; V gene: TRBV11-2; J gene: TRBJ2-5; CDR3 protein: CASSPGTSGDGETQYF
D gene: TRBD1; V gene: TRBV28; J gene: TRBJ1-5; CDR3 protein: CASSPDREQPQHF
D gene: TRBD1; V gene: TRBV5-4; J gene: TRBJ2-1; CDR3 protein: CASSKDRGWGEQFF
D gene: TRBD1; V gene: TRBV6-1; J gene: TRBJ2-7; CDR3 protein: CASSEGGDRDYEQYF
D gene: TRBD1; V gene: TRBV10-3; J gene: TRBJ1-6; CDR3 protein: CAISRSGTGNSPLHF
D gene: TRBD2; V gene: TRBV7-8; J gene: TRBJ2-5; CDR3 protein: CASSFSGLAPQETQYF
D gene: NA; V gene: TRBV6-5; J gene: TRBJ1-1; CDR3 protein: CASSPVMNTEAFF
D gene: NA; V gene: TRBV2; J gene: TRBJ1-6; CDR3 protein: CASSEVRSYNSPLHF
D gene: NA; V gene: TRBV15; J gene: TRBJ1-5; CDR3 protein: CATQRQANQPQHF
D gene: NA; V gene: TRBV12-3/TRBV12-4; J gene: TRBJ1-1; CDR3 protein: CASSVNTEAFF